Below, one TCR beta chain is given with its context. Its antigen is as yet unknown. The sample belongs to a study of shared clonotypes between healthy human individuals. Findings and caveats of the study: Read depth was anticipated to influence clonotype sharing among donors. Incompleteness in sorted-subset sequencing, despite large depth, was shown by rarefaction.

TCRdb keeps only in-frame clones here, not all; method: immunoSEQ multiplex PCR. Seen here are around 2.3 million clones, about 94% observed once, and the top ten hold roughly 0.13%. The CDR3 extends over 15 amino acids. CDR1 and CDR2 from the germline V gene are SGHNT and YYREEE (reference sequence). Trimming cost V 2 bases and J 6 bases, with 16 bases left between them. Sequenced material: naive CD4+ T cells sorted from blood. Indicated subset: CD45RA+ positively selected. The chain recombines TRBV5-4 with TRBJ2-3; D tentatively reads TRBD1 or TRBD2 (7 bases each). The sequence was collected from a man younger than 35 in good health. CDR3 region: CASSFGGTAGDTQYF. DNA for the CDR3: TGTGCCAGCAGCTTCGGGGGGACAGCCGGGGATACGCAGTATTTT.